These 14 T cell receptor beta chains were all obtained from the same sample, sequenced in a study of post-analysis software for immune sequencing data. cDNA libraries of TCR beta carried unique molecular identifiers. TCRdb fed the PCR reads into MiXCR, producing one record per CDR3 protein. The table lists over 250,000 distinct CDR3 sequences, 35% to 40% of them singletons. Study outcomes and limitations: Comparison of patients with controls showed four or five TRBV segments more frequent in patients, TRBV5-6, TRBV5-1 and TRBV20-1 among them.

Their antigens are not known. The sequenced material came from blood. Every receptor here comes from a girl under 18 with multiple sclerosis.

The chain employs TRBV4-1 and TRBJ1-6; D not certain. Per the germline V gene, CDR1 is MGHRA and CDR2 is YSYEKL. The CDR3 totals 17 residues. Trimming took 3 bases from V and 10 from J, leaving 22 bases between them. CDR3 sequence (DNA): TGCGCCAGCAGCCATTTTGACCCGGGTGGGAATTACTCACCCCTCCACTTT. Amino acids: CASSHFDPGGNYSPLHF.

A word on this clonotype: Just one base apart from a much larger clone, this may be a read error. The CDR3 nucleotides are TGTGCCAGCAGTTTATGGGGCGCAGATACGCAGTATTTT. Protein product: CASSLWGADTQYF. The rearrangement uses TRBV12-3 or TRBV12-4 and TRBJ2-3; weak D call: TRBD1 (5 bases). The ends were cut back, 2 bases at V and 4 bases at J, with 7 bases in the middle. The CDR3 is 13 amino acids.

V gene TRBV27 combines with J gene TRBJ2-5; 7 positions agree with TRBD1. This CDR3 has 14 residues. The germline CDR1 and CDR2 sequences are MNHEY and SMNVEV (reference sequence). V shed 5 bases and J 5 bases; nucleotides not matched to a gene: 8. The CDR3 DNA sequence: TGTGCCAGCAGTCCCTGGACAGGCTTCGAGACCCAGTACTTC. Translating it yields CASSPWTGFETQYF.

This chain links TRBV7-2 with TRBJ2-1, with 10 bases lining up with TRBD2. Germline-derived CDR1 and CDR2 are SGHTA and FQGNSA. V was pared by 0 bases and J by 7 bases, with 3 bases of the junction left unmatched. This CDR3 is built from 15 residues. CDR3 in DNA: TGTGCCAGCAGCTTAGCGCTAGCGGGAGTAAATGAGCAGTTCTTC. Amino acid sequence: CASSLALAGVNEQFF.

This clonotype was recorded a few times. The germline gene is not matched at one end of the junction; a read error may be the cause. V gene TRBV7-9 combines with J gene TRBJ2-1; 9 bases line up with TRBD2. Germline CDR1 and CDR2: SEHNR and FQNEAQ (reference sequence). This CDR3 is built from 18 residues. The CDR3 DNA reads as TGTGCCAGCAGCTCCCTGTGGGCTAGCGGGACTTCCTACAGTGAGCAGTTCTTC. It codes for CASSSLWASGTSYSEQFF.

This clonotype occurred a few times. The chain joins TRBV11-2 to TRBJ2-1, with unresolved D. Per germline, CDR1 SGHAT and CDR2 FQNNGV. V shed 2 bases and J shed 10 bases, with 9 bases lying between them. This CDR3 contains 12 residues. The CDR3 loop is CASSLSRWEQFF. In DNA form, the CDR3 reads TGTGCCAGCAGCTTATCTCGGTGGGAGCAGTTCTTC.

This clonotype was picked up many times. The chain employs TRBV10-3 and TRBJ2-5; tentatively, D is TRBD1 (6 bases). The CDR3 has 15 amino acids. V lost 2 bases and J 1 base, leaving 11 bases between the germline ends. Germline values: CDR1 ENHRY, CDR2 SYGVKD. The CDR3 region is CAISEGNRVQETQYF. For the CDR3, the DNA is TGTGCCATCAGTGAGGGAAACAGGGTCCAAGAGACCCAGTACTTC.

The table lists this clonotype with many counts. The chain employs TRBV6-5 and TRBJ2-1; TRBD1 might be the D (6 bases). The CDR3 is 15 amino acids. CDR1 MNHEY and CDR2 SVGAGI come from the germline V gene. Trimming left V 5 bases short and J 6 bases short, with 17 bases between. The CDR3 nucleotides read TGTGCCAGCAGTCGCAGGGGTAACCCGGGCAATGAGCAGTTCTTC. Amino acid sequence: CASSRRGNPGNEQFF.

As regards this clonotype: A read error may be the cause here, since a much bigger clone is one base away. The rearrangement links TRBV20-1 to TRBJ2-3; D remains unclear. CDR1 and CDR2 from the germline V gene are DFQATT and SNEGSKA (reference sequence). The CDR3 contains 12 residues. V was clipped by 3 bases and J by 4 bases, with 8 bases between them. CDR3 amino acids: CSASPSADTQYF. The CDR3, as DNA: TGCAGTGCTAGCCCCAGCGCAGATACGCAGTATTTT.

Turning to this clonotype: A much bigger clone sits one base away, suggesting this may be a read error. The chain's CDR3 is CASSVGLAGADNGQFF. CDR3 in DNA: TGTGCCAGCAGCGTAGGGCTAGCGGGGGCAGACAATGGGCAGTTCTTC. The J gene is TRBJ2-1, the V gene TRBV9; 10 bases map to TRBD2. The V gene's germline CDR1 is SGDLS and CDR2 YYNGEE. The CDR3 totals 16 residues.

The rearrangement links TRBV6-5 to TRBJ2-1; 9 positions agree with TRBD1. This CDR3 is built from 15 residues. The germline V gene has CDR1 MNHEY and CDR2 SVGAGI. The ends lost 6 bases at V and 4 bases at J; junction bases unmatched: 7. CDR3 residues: CASSRYRGLYNEQFF. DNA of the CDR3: TGTGCCAGCAGCAGATACAGGGGGCTTTACAATGAGCAGTTCTTC.

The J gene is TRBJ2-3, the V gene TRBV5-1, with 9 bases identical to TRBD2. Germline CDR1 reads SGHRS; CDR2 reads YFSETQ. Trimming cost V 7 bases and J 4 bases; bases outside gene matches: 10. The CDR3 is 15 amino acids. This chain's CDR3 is CASGSLAGSSDTQYF. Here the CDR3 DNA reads TGCGCCAGCGGGAGCCTAGCGGGGTCCTCAGATACGCAGTATTTT.

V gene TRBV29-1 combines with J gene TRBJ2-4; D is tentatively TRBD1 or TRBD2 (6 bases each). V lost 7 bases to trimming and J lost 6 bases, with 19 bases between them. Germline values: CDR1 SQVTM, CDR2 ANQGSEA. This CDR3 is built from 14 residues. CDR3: CSADHGGVGNIQYF. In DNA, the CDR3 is TGCAGCGCCGATCACGGGGGCGTGGGAAACATTCAGTACTTC.

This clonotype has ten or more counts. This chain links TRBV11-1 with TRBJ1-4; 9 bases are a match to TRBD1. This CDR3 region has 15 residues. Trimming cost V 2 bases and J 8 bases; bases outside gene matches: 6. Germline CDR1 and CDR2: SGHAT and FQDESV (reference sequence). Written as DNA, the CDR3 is TGTGCCAGCAGCTTAACGCCGGGACAGGGCGAAAAACTGTTTTTT. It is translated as CASSLTPGQGEKLFF.